The present TCR beta chain was sequenced within a study of T cells after posttransplantation cyclophosphamide. A marrow graft followed busulfan-fludarabine conditioning, with cyclophosphamide on days +3 and +4. The length of the CDR3 is 15 residues. V lost 0 bases to trimming and J lost 4 bases; unmatched junction nucleotides: 4. Looked up from germline, CDR1 is SGHTS and CDR2 is YDEGEE. This clone was counted a single time. Using immunoSEQ multiplex PCR, the repertoire was profiled, and TCRdb retains in-frame clones only, with some absent. Seen here are 6,000 to 8,000 clones, roughly 80% observed once, and the top ten hold about 20%.

This chain uses TRBV5-8 with TRBJ2-5; 9 nucleotides align to TRBD1. Here the sequenced sample was PBMCs, taken after allogeneic stem cell transplant with posttransplant cyclophosphamide. The source is a female patient aged 50-59 years who received an allogeneic stem cell transplant from a related donor, was CMV-positive, and had no GVHD. Some T cells may be provided by the graft donor. The CDR3 spells CASSLEGQGGETQYF. The CDR3 DNA reads TGTGCCAGCAGCTTGGAGGGACAGGGAGGAGAGACCCAGTACTTC.